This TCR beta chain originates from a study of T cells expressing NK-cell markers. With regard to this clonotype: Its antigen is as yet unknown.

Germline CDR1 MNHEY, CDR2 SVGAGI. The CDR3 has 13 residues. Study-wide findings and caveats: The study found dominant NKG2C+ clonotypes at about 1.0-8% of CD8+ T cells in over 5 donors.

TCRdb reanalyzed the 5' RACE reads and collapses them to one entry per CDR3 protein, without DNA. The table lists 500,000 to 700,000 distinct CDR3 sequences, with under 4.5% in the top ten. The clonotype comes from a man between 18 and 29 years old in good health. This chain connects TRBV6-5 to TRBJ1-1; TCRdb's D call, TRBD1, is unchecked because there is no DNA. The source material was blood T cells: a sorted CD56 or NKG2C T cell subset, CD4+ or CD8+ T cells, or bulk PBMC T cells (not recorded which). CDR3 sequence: CASSYSQAFRSFF.